This record looks at one T cell receptor (beta chain) sequence and its context. Its antigen remains unknown. In the PCR, 60 Vbeta and 13 Jbeta primers were used. Clones were read by immunoSEQ multiplex PCR, and TCRdb kept only the in-frame ones, dropping some. The repertoire includes roughly 120,000 clones, roughly 80% of them detected once, and less than 2.5% sits in the top ten. The data originate from a study of cytomegalovirus exposure and HLA in healthy donors. In the study overall: Sequencing of 150 million to 200 million T cells in an earlier analysis found 120 million or so unique TCR beta sequences. Findings and limits, study-wide: One cluster of highly shared sequence variants probably arose as a sequencing artifact. Upon later analysis, TCR association rates were observed to vary by HLA locus, being highest for DRB1 and lowest for HLA-C.

Between the trimmed V and J ends, which lost 0 bases and 3 bases, there was a span of 6 bases. CDR3 length: 13 residues. Per germline, CDR1 SGHRS and CDR2 YFSETQ. There were likely unrecorded immune exposures, though donors were nominally healthy when sampled. The clonotype originates from a woman aged 40 to 50 in good health and CMV-seropositive. V usage is TRBV5-1 and J usage is TRBJ1-2; D gene unclear. Sample: PBMCs. The chain's CDR3 is CASSLEGDYGYTF. The CDR3 nucleotides are TGCGCCAGCAGCTTGGAGGGAGACTATGGCTACACCTTC.